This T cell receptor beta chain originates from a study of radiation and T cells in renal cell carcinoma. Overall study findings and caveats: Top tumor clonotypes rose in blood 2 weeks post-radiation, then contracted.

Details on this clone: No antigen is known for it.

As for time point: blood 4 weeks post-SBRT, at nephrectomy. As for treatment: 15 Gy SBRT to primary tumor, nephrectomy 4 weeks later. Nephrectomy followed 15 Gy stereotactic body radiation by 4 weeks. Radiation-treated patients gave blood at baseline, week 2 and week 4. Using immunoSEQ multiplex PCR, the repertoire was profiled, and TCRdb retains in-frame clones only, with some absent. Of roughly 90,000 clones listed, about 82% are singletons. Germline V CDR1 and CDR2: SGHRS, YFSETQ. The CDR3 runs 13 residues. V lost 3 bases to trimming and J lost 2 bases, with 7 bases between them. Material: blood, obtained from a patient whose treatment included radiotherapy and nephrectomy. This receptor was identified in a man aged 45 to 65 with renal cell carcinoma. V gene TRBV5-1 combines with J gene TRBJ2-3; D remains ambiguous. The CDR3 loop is CASSSANTDTQYF. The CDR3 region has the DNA TGCGCCAGCAGCTCGGCCAACACAGATACGCAGTATTTT.